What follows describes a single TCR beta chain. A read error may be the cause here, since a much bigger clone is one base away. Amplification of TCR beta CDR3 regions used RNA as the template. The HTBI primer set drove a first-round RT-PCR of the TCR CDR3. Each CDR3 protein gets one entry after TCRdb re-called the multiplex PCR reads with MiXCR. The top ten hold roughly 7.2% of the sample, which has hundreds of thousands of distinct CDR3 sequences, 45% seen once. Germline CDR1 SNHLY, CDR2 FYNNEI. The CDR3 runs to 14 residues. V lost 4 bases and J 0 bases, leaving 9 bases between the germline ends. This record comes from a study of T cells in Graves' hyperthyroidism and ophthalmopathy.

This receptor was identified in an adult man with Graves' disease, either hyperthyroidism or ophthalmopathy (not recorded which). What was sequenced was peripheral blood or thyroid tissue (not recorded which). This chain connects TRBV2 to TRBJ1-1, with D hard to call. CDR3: CASSALRVNTEAFF. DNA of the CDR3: TGTGCCAGCAGTGCCTTGCGAGTGAACACTGAAGCTTTCTTT.